What follows is one T cell receptor beta chain and its context. Its antigen is as yet unknown. Building the TCR beta libraries relied on iRepertoire HTBI primers, and CDR3 regions underwent Arm-PCR. TCRdb independently ran MiXCR on the multiplex PCR reads; one entry per CDR3 protein. Among around 460,000 distinct CDR3 sequences listed, roughly 23% were seen once. This sample's time point: persistent/refractory GD, antithyroid drugs over 5 years with positive TRAb. Following extraction of RNA from PBMCs, that RNA was used to make the TCR library. Staff drew roughly 10 milliliters of peripheral blood into EDTA tubes. Germline assignment: CDR1 SGHRS and CDR2 YFSETQ. V lost 4 bases to trimming and J lost 7 bases, with 11 bases between them. The CDR3 runs to 13 residues. The sample is drawn from a study of regulatory T cells in long-lasting Graves disease. Study background: It was over 5 years of antithyroid drugs, with positive TSH receptor antibodies, that meant persistent Graves' disease.

Overall study results and limits: When disease was persistent, TRBV28, TRBJ1-2 and TRBJ2-5 were the favored segments. It was possible that the small sample size reduced accuracy.

The clonotype comes from a female donor with Graves disease. This chain links TRBV5-1 with TRBJ1-4, with D unclear. The sample here was peripheral blood mononuclear cells (PBMCs), taken when the disease was refractory, from a patient treated with antithyroid drugs. CDR3 in DNA: TGCGCCAGCAGCGACCTCCGGGGTGAAAAACTGTTTTTT. Its translation is CASSDLRGEKLFF. The variable domain in full, with the rest retrieved from reference TRBV5-1 and TRBJ1-4, is KAGVTQTPRYLIKTRGQQVTLSCSPISGHRSVSWYQQTPGQGLQFLFEYFSETQRNKGNFPGRFSGRQFSNSRSEMNVSTLELGDSALYLCASSDLRGEKLFFGSGTQLSVL.